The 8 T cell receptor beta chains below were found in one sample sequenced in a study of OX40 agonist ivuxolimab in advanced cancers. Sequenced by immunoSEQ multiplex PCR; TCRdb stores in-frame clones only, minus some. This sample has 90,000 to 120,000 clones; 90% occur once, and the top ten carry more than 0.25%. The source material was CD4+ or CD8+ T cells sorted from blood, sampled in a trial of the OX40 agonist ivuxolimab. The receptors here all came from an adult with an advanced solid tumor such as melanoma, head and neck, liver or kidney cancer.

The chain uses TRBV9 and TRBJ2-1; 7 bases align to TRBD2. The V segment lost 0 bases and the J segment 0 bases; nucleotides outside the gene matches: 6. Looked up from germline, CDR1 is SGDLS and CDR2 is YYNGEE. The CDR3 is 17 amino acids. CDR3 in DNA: TGTGCCAGCAGCGTAGGAGGAGGCGGGAGCTCCTACAATGAGCAGTTCTTC. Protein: CASSVGGGGSSYNEQFF. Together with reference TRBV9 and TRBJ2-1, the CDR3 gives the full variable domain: DSGVTQTPKHLITATGQRVTLRCSPRSGDLSVYWYQQSLDQGLQFLIQYYNGEERAKGNILERFSAQQFPDLHSELNLSSLELGDSALYFCASSVGGGGSSYNEQFFGPGTRLTVL.

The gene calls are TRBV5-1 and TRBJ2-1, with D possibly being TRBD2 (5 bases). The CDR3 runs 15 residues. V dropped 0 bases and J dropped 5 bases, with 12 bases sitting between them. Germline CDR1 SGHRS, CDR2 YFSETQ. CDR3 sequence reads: CASSLDLAGNNEQFF. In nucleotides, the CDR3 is TGCGCCAGCAGCTTGGACCTAGCAGGTAACAATGAGCAGTTCTTC. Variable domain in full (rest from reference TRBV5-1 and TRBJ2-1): KAGVTQTPRYLIKTRGQQVTLSCSPISGHRSVSWYQQTPGQGLQFLFEYFSETQRNKGNFPGRFSGRQFSNSRSEMNVSTLELGDSALYLCASSLDLAGNNEQFFGPGTRLTVL.

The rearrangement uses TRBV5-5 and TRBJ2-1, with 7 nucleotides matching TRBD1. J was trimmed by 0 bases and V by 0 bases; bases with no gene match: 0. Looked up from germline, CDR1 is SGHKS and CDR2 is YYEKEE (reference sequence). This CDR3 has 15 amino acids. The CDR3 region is CASSLDRGSYNEQFF. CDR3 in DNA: TGTGCCAGCAGCTTGGACAGGGGCTCCTACAATGAGCAGTTCTTC.

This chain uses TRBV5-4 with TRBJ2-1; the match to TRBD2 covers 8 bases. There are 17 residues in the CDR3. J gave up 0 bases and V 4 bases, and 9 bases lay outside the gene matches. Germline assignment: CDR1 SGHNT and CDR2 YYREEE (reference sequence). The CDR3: CASSTHSGMSSYNEQFF. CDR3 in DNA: TGTGCCAGCAGCACCCATAGCGGGATGAGCTCCTACAATGAGCAGTTCTTC.

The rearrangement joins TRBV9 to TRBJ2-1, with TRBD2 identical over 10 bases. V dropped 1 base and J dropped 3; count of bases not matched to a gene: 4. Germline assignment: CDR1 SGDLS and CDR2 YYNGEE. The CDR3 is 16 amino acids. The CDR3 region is CASSVPPSGSYNEQFF. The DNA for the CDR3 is TGTGCCAGCAGCGTACCCCCTAGCGGGAGCTACAATGAGCAGTTCTTC.

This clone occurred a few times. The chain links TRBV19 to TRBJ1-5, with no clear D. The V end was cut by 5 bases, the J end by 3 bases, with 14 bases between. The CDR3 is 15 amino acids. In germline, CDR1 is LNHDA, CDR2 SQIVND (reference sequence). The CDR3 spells CASSAGGWNNQPQHF. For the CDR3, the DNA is TGTGCCAGTAGTGCAGGAGGCTGGAACAATCAGCCCCAGCATTTT.

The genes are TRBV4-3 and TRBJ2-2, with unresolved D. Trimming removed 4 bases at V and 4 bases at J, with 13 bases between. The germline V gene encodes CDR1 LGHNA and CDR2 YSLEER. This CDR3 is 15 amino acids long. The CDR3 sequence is CASSLLPESTGELFF. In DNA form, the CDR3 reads TGCGCCAGCAGCCTCCTACCGGAGAGCACCGGGGAGCTGTTTTTT.

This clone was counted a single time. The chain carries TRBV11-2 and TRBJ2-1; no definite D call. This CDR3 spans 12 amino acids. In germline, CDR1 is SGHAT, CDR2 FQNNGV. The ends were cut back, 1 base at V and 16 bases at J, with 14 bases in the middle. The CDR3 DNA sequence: TGTGCCAGCAGCTTAGGATTAGCTTCTCAATTCTTC. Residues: CASSLGLASQFF.